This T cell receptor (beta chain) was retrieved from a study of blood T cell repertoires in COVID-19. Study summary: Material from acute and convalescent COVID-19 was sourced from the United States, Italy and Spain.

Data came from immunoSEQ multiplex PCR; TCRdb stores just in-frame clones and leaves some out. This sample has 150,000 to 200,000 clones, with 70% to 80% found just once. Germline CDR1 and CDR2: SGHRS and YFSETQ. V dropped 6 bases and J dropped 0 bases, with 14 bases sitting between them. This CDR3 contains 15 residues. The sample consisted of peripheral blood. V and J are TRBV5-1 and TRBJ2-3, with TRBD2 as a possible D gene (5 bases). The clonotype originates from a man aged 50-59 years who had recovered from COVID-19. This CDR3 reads CASNQRLTSTDTQYF. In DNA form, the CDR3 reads TGCGCCAGCAACCAGCGGTTAACTAGCACAGATACGCAGTATTTT.